This T cell receptor beta chain emerged from a study of tumor-infiltrating lymphocytes in primary liver carcinoma (dated by TCRdb to 2017 to 2019). In the study overall: The five patients, three men and two women aged 30 to 69 years, had hepatocellular carcinoma (four) or combined HCC and intrahepatic cholangiocarcinoma (one). The five patients had tumors of stage T1-T3 N0M0, with maximum diameters ranging from 4.2 to 10 cm. Roughly 3.5 to 8 million productive TCRbeta reads were obtained per sample, and no significant difference in read depth was found between tissue types. TCRbeta repertoire sequencing, expression microarrays and whole-exome sequencing were combined in the study across five regions of each liver tumor, with adjacent normal tissue and blood also included. A total of around 35 specimens from 5 patients, comprising some 25 tumor regions, 5 adjacent noncancerous liver tissues and 5 peripheral blood samples, were covered by TCRbeta repertoire sequencing. Technical replicate repertoires showed high reproducibility, with mean shared-clone rates about 0.88 and correlation coefficients above 0.95.

Total RNA and DNA were co-extracted without cell sorting from 20-30 mg of bulk tissue using the AllPrep DNA/RNA mini kit. Between late 2015 and early 2016, a handful of patients in China with histopathologically diagnosed primary liver carcinoma had surgical resection. Patients had chronic HBV infection and were treatment-naive at sampling. Fresh tumor and adjacent tissue pieces were bisected, with one half stored in RNAlater at -80 degrees C and the other half sent for histology. TCRbeta-specific cDNA was reverse-transcribed from 500 to 550 ng total RNA using a constant-region primer and ProtoScript II reverse transcriptase. The TCRbeta libraries were prepared through three rounds of nested multiplex PCR following a slightly modified ARM-PCR procedure. Each of the first two PCR rounds ran for 9 to 10 cycles using multiplex TRBV1-TRBV30 forward primers together with a Cbeta reverse primer. A final 25-cycle PCR with Deep VentR polymerase added sample barcodes and Illumina adapters. Before sequencing, amplicons between 200 and 500 bp were purified from gel using a QIAquick gel extraction kit. An Illumina HiSeq 2500 was used to sequence the TCRbeta amplicons with 250-bp paired-end reads. Per the source publication's procedure: Reads were quality-trimmed with Trimmomatic v0.33, and paired reads were merged with FLASH v1.2.11 to recover full CDR3 sequences. V, D and J germline segments were assigned to the rearranged TCRbeta sequences using MiGEC v1.2.1b. VDJtools v1.0.0 computed clonotype statistics and Shannon-Wiener diversity indices. To reduce sampling bias, subsequent analyses other than the diversity analysis used only the 250 most abundant clonotypes in each sample. TCRdb ran its own pipeline on the public reads, namely fastp trimming at Q25 and MiXCR clone calling, and kept in-frame beta chains. Records with the same CDR3 protein are collapsed into one entry carrying the most frequent genes and DNA. These V and J calls derive from TCRdb rather than the authors' analysis. Here the sample has about 96,000 distinct CDR3 sequences; just under 70% occur a single time. Of the sample, around 25% falls within the top ten clones.

CDR3 length: 15 amino acids, cysteine to phenylalanine. Left in the record is the CDR3 DNA by itself, 45 bases read in frame from the first base. The germline V gene specifies MNHEY as CDR1 and SVGAGI as CDR2. Trimming takes 6 bases off V and 0 bases off J; junction bases not matched to a gene: 5. This clonotype was detected ten times or more. Its antigen is not yet known. It has no much larger one-base neighbor in the sample; base qualities were not kept. Beyond this particular receptor, the publication reports: Compared with blood, tumors had a significantly larger share of the repertoire taken up by the top 250 clones (p = 0.039). Consistent with antigen-driven expansion, pairs of tumor regions showed higher repertoire overlap (mean roughly 35%) than either tumor-adjacent pairs (around 17%) or tumor-blood pairs (about 15%). Only the TCR beta chain was sequenced, so true repertoire diversity is likely underestimated because unpaired alpha chains were not captured. Because the samples were bulk and unsorted, CD4+ and CD8+ T cell repertoires could not be compared. With just a handful of patients in the study, the authors point out that the findings should be validated in a larger study.

This clonotype was obtained from a man between 40 and 49 years old with primary liver carcinoma and hepatitis B virus infection. Rearrangement joined TRBV6-5 to TRBJ2-4, and 7 junctional nucleotides match TRBD1. Material for sequencing was tumor-adjacent normal liver tissue. The CDR3 protein is CASRRDSLAKNIQYF. The nucleotide sequence reads TGTGCCAGCAGGAGGGACAGCCTAGCCAAAAACATTCAGTACTTC.